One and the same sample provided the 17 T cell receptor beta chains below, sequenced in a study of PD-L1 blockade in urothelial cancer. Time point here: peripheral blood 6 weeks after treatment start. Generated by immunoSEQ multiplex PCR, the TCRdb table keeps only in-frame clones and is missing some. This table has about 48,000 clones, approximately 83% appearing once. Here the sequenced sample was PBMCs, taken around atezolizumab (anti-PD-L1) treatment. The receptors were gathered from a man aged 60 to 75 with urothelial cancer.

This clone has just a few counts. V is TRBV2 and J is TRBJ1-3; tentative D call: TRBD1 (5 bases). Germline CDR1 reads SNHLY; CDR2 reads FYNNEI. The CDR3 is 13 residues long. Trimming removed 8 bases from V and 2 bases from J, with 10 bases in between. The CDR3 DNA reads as TGTGCCAGCCGTAGGACAACTGGAAACACCATATATTTT. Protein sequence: CASRRTTGNTIYF.

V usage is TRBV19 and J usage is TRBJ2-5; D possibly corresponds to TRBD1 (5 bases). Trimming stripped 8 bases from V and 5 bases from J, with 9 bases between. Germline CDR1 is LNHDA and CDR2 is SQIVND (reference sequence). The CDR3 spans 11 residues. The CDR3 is CASGARETQYF. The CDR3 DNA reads TGTGCCAGTGGGGCCAGGGAGACCCAGTACTTC.

DNA for the CDR3: TGCAGTGCTAGCGGGACAGGGCTCACTTTCTTT. This codes for CSASGTGLTFF. This chain uses TRBV20-1 with TRBJ1-1; TRBD1 matches at 9 bases. The trim removed 3 bases at V and 12 bases at J, leaving 5 bases unmatched. There are 11 residues in the CDR3. Germline V CDR1 and CDR2: DFQATT, SNEGSKA (reference sequence).

The CDR3 loop is CASSLGQGAFNSPLHF. The CDR3 nucleotides read TGTGCCAGCAGTCTAGGACAGGGGGCATTTAATTCACCCCTCCACTTT. The chain employs TRBV28 and TRBJ1-6; 11 bases line up with TRBD1. After removal of 5 bases from V and 6 bases from J, the junction contained 6 bases not matched to a gene. From germline, CDR1 is MDHEN and CDR2 SYDVKM. The CDR3 has 16 amino acids.

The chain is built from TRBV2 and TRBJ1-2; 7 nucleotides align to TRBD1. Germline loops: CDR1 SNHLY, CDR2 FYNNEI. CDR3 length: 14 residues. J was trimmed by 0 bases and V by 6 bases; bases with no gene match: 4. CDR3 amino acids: CASRMTGPNYGYTF. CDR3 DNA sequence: TGTGCCAGCAGGATGACAGGGCCTAACTATGGCTACACCTTC.

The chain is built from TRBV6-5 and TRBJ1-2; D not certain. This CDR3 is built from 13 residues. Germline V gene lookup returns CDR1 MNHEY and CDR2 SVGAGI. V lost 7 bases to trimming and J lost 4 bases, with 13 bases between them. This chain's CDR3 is CASNQGGSYGYTF. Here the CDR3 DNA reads TGTGCCAGCAATCAAGGCGGGTCCTATGGCTACACCTTC.

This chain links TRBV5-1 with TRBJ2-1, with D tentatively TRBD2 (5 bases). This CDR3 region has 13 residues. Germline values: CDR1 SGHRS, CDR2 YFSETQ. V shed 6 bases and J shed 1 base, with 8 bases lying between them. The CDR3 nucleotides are TGCGCCAGCAAAACTAGTTCCTACAATGAGCAGTTCTTC. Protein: CASKTSSYNEQFF. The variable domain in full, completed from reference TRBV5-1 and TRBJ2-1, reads KAGVTQTPRYLIKTRGQQVTLSCSPISGHRSVSWYQQTPGQGLQFLFEYFSETQRNKGNFPGRFSGRQFSNSRSEMNVSTLELGDSALYLCASKTSSYNEQFFGPGTRLTVL.

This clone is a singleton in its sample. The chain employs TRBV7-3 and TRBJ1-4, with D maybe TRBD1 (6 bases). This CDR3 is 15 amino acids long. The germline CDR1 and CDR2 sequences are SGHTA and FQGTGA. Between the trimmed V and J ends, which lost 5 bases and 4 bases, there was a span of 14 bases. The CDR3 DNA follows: TGTGCCAGCAGCCGTACAGGGTTGGGTAATGAAAAACTGTTTTTT. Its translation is CASSRTGLGNEKLFF.

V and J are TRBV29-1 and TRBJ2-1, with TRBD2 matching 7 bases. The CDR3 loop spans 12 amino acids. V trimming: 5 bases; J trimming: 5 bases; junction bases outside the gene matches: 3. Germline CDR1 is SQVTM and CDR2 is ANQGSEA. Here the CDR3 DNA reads TGCAGCGTTTCTAGCGGCCACAATGAGCAGTTCTTC. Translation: CSVSSGHNEQFF.

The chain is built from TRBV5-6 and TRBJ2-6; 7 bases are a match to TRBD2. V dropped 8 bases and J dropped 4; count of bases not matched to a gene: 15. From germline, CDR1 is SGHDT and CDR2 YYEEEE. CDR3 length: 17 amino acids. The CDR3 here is CARPPRGGTAGANVLTF. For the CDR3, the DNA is TGTGCCAGGCCACCTCGGGGAGGGACGGCAGGGGCCAACGTCCTGACTTTC.

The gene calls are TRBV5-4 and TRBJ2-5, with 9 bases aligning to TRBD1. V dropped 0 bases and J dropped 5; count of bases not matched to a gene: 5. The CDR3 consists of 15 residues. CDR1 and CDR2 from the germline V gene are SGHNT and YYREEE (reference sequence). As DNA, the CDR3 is TGTGCCAGCAGCTTGGCTTACAGGGGGCGGGAGACCCAGTACTTC. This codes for CASSLAYRGRETQYF.

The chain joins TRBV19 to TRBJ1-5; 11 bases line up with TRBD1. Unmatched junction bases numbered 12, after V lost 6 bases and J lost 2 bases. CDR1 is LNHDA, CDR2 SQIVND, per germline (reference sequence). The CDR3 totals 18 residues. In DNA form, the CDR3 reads TGTGCCAGTAGGTCAACTGGGACAGGGGGTTTGCGCAATCAGCCCCAGCATTTT. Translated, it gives CASRSTGTGGLRNQPQHF.

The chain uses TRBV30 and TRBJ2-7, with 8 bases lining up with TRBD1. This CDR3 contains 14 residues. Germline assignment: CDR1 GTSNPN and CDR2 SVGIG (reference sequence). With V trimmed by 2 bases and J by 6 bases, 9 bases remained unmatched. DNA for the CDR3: TGTGCCTGGAGTCTGGACAGGGTCGCCAGCGAGCAGTACTTC. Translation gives CAWSLDRVASEQYF.

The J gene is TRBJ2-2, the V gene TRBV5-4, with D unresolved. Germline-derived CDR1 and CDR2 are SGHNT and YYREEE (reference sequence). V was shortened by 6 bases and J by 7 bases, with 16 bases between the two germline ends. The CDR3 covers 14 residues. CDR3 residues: CASTSWPRNGELFF. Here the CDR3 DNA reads TGTGCCAGCACCTCCTGGCCCAGAAACGGGGAGCTGTTTTTT.

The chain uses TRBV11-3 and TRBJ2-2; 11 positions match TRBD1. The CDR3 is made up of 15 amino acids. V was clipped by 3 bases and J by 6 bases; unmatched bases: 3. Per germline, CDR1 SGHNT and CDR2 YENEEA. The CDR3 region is CASSFLGQGAGELFF. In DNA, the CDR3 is TGTGCCAGCAGCTTTTTGGGACAGGGGGCCGGGGAGCTGTTTTTT. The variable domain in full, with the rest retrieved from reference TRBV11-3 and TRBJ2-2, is EAGVVQSPRYKIIEKKQPVAFWCNPISGHNTLYWYLQNLGQGPELLIRYENEEAVDDSQLPKDRFSAERLKGVDSTLKIQPAELGDSAVYLCASSFLGQGAGELFFGEGSRLTVL.

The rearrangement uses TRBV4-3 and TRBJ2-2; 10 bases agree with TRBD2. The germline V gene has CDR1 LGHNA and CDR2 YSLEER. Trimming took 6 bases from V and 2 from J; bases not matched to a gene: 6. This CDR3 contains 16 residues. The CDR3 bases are TGCGCCAGCAGTTTAGCGGGGGGCGGCAACACCGGGGAGCTGTTTTTT. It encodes CASSLAGGGNTGELFF.

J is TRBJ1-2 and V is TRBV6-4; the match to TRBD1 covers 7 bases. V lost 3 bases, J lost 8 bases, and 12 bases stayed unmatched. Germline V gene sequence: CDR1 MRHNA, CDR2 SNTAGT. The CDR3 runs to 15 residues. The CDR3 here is CASSEDTTGIRGYTF. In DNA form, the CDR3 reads TGTGCCAGCAGTGAGGACACGACAGGGATTCGGGGCTACACCTTC.